The rows below give T cell receptor beta chains drawn from one sample of a study of cytomegalovirus exposure and HLA in healthy donors. TCRdb's copy holds only in-frame clones and misses some; the assay was immunoSEQ multiplex PCR. The sample carries 99,000 or so clones, approximately 80% recorded once. What was sequenced was PBMCs. Source of these receptors: a male donor in good health and CMV-seronegative. Both conserved end residues are part of each CDR3. The D gene is left open where the match is weak. Clone size is shown for a subset of rows, as once, few, many or a class of expanded clone.

clone_size: .; j_call: TRBJ1-5; v_call: TRBV27; d_call: .; cdr3_nt: TGTGCCAGCAGTTTAGAGACACGGTCGCCCCAGCATTTT; cdr3_aa: CASSLETRSPQHF
clone_size: .; j_call: TRBJ1-1; v_call: TRBV7-8; d_call: TRBD1; cdr3_nt: TGTGCCAGCAGCTTAGGGGACAGGGGGCTGACCACTGAAGCTTTCTTT; cdr3_aa: CASSLGDRGLTTEAFF
clone_size: .; j_call: TRBJ2-1; v_call: TRBV30; d_call: .; cdr3_nt: TGTGCCTGGAGCATTTCAATTGAGCAGTTCTTC; cdr3_aa: CAWSISIEQFF
clone_size: .; j_call: TRBJ2-7; v_call: TRBV4-1; d_call: TRBD2; cdr3_nt: TGCGCCAGCAGCCAAGTCTTGCGGGGGGATTACGAGCAGTACTTC; cdr3_aa: CASSQVLRGDYEQYF
clone_size: .; j_call: TRBJ1-3; v_call: TRBV11-3; d_call: .; cdr3_nt: TGTGCCAGCGGGGGGTTGATGCGTGGAAACACCATATATTTT; cdr3_aa: CASGGLMRGNTIYF
clone_size: .; j_call: TRBJ1-3; v_call: TRBV18; d_call: .; cdr3_nt: TGTGCCAGCTCACCACCCGAGGGAAGGTCTGGAAACACCATATATTTT; cdr3_aa: CASSPPEGRSGNTIYF
clone_size: .; j_call: TRBJ1-2; v_call: TRBV5-1; d_call: .; cdr3_nt: TGCGCCAGCAGCTTGGACACGACAGGAGGCGTTTATGGCTACACCTTC; cdr3_aa: CASSLDTTGGVYGYTF
clone_size: .; j_call: TRBJ2-7; v_call: TRBV19; d_call: TRBD1; cdr3_nt: TGTGCCACGGGACCGGGACAGGGACCCTACGAGCAGTACTTC; cdr3_aa: CATGPGQGPYEQYF
clone_size: .; j_call: TRBJ2-5; v_call: TRBV12-5; d_call: .; cdr3_nt: TGTGCTAGTGGTTTGCCTTTCCCCTGGGCAGGCCCCGGGAGAGAGACCCAGTACTTC; cdr3_aa: CASGLPFPWAGPGRETQYF
clone_size: .; j_call: TRBJ1-1; v_call: TRBV29-1; d_call: .; cdr3_nt: TGCAGCGTTGACGGCCCATTAGGGGTTACTGAAGCTTTCTTT; cdr3_aa: CSVDGPLGVTEAFF
clone_size: .; j_call: TRBJ2-1; v_call: TRBV28; d_call: TRBD2; cdr3_nt: TGTGCCAGCAGTCGTCGTAGCGGGAGCTTATACAATGAGCAGTTCTTC; cdr3_aa: CASSRRSGSLYNEQFF
clone_size: .; j_call: TRBJ2-7; v_call: TRBV27; d_call: TRBD1; cdr3_nt: TGTGCCAGCGGTCCGGGACAGGGGAGTGAGCAGTACTTC; cdr3_aa: CASGPGQGSEQYF
clone_size: .; j_call: TRBJ2-3; v_call: TRBV7-8; d_call: TRBD2; cdr3_nt: TGTGCCAGCAGCTCTCGTGGTAGCGGGAGAGGGGATACGCAGTATTTT; cdr3_aa: CASSSRGSGRGDTQYF
clone_size: .; j_call: TRBJ2-7; v_call: TRBV7-3; d_call: TRBD1; cdr3_nt: TGTGCCAGCAGGTCATGGACAGGACAAGCTTACGAGCAGTACTTC; cdr3_aa: CASRSWTGQAYEQYF
clone_size: .; j_call: TRBJ2-3; v_call: TRBV11-3; d_call: TRBD2; cdr3_nt: TGTGCCAGCAGCTCATCGACTAGCGGGGGAGCAGATACGCAGTATTTT; cdr3_aa: CASSSSTSGGADTQYF
clone_size: .; j_call: TRBJ2-1; v_call: TRBV27; d_call: TRBD2; cdr3_nt: TGTGCCAGCAGACGGCTAGCGGGAGGGAGTGAGCAGTTCTTC; cdr3_aa: CASRRLAGGSEQFF
clone_size: .; j_call: TRBJ2-1; v_call: TRBV6-6; d_call: TRBD1; cdr3_nt: TGTGCCAGCAGTTTAGGACAGGGGGGCTATGAGCAGTTCTTC; cdr3_aa: CASSLGQGGYEQFF
clone_size: .; j_call: TRBJ2-7; v_call: TRBV7-9; d_call: .; cdr3_nt: TGTGCCAGCAGCCCGACAGACTACGAGCAGTACTTC; cdr3_aa: CASSPTDYEQYF
clone_size: .; j_call: TRBJ2-3; v_call: TRBV7-3; d_call: .; cdr3_nt: TGTGCCAGCAGCTTACCCGGGAGAGGTGAAGATACGCAGTATTTT; cdr3_aa: CASSLPGRGEDTQYF
clone_size: .; j_call: TRBJ2-7; v_call: TRBV19; d_call: .; cdr3_nt: TGTGCCAGTAGTTTTGGGGCGGGGCCCTACGAGCAGTACTTC; cdr3_aa: CASSFGAGPYEQYF
clone_size: many; j_call: TRBJ2-3; v_call: TRBV30; d_call: TRBD2; cdr3_nt: TGTGCCTGGAGGGGACTAGCGGACAACACAGATACGCAGTATTTT; cdr3_aa: CAWRGLADNTDTQYF
clone_size: .; j_call: TRBJ2-7; v_call: TRBV10-3; d_call: .; cdr3_nt: TGTGCCATCAGTGAGTCGAGCGCTTACGAGCAGTACTTC; cdr3_aa: CAISESSAYEQYF
clone_size: .; j_call: TRBJ1-2; v_call: TRBV7-9; d_call: .; cdr3_nt: TGTGCCAGCGCGGCCGGGGTTAACTATGGCTACACCTTC; cdr3_aa: CASAAGVNYGYTF
clone_size: .; j_call: TRBJ2-1; v_call: TRBV11-2; d_call: .; cdr3_nt: TGTGCCAGCAGCTTAGCGGGTCGTCCGCAGTTCTTC; cdr3_aa: CASSLAGRPQFF
clone_size: .; j_call: TRBJ2-7; v_call: TRBV2; d_call: TRBD1; cdr3_nt: TGTGCCAGCAGTTATGACAGGGGTCCCTACGAGCAGTACTTC; cdr3_aa: CASSYDRGPYEQYF
clone_size: .; j_call: TRBJ1-5; v_call: TRBV7-2; d_call: TRBD1; cdr3_nt: TGTGCCAGCAGCGCCTCCAGACGACAGGGGGCAAGTCAGCCCCAGCATTTT; cdr3_aa: CASSASRRQGASQPQHF
clone_size: .; j_call: TRBJ2-2; v_call: TRBV11-2; d_call: .; cdr3_nt: TGTGCCAGCAGGAAGTGGCAGGCAGCGAACACCGGGGAGCTGTTTTTT; cdr3_aa: CASRKWQAANTGELFF
clone_size: few; j_call: TRBJ1-4; v_call: TRBV5-1; d_call: .; cdr3_nt: TGCGCCAGCAGCTTGTCCGGGGGGTATGAAAAACTGTTTTTT; cdr3_aa: CASSLSGGYEKLFF